Shown below are 9 T cell receptor beta chains from a single sample sequenced in a study of CD8+CD57+ T cells in acquired aplastic anemia (dated by TCRdb to between 2017 and 2018). The sequencer was an Illumina HiSeq 2000. Genomic DNA was used as template for profiling of TCR beta VDJ combinations and CDR3 sequences. TCRdb ran its own pipeline on the public reads, namely fastp trimming at Q25 and MiXCR clone calling, and kept in-frame beta chains. Entries that share a CDR3 protein sequence are merged under the most common genes and DNA. Here the sample has approximately 180,000 distinct CDR3 sequences; less than 60% occur a single time. The ten top clones hold 1.8% of the sample. Expansion of CD8+CD57+ cells had been shown by flow cytometry in the patients chosen for sequencing. Input material: sorted CD4+, CD8+, or CD8+CD57+ T cells (not recorded which) from PBMCs. The receptors come from a human donor with aplastic anemia.

This clonotype was observed once. The rearrangement links TRBV24-1 to TRBJ1-2; 10 positions match TRBD1. CDR3 size: 16 residues. V dropped 3 bases and J dropped 2; count of bases not matched to a gene: 5. Germline CDR1 KGHDR, CDR2 SFDVKD. CDR3 residues: CATSDTSDRGNYGYTF. The CDR3 DNA reads TGTGCCACCAGTGATACATCGGACAGGGGGAACTATGGCTACACCTTC.

This clonotype was found once. The V and J genes are TRBV25-1 and TRBJ2-3; 8 nucleotides agree with TRBD2. Trimming took 2 bases from V and 4 from J; bases not matched to a gene: 5. The CDR3 spans 15 residues. Germline V gives CDR1 MGHDK, CDR2 SYGVNS. The CDR3 sequence: CASSERPAGADTQYF. In DNA form, the CDR3 reads TGTGCCAGCAGTGAACGTCCAGCGGGAGCAGATACGCAGTATTTT.

The rearrangement joins TRBV7-8 to TRBJ2-5; 9 bases are shared with TRBD1. The junction had 5 bases not matched to a gene; V was cut back by 4 bases and J by 2 bases. There are 15 residues in the CDR3. CDR1 and CDR2 from the germline V gene are SGHVS and FQNEAQ. The CDR3: CASSSRGTGQETQYF. CDR3 in DNA: TGTGCCAGCAGCTCCAGAGGGACAGGGCAAGAGACCCAGTACTTC.

The sample holds many counts of this clonotype. The chain employs TRBV27 and TRBJ2-3; D gene unclear. CDR1 is MNHEY and CDR2 is SMNVEV in the germline V gene (reference sequence). Trimming removed 3 bases from V and 6 bases from J, with 7 bases in between. CDR3 length equals 12 residues. CDR3 sequence reads: CASSFFGDTQYF. The DNA of the CDR3 is TGTGCCAGCAGTTTCTTTGGGGATACGCAGTATTTT.

The genes are TRBV19 and TRBJ2-1, with TRBD2 matching over 11 bases. Per the germline V gene, CDR1 is LNHDA and CDR2 is SQIVND (reference sequence). The CDR3 covers 16 residues. The trim removed 5 bases at V and 6 bases at J, leaving 9 bases unmatched. CDR3 nucleotide sequence: TGTGCCAGTAGTTTCCTAGCGGGGGGCGCTCCCAATGAGCAGTTCTTC. Its protein is CASSFLAGGAPNEQFF.

On this clonotype itself: With a much larger clone just one base away, this may be a read error. The J gene is TRBJ1-5, the V gene TRBV5-1; 7 bases map to TRBD1. J was trimmed by 4 bases and V by 3 bases; bases with no gene match: 7. Germline CDR1 reads SGHRS; CDR2 reads YFSETQ. The CDR3 loop spans 15 amino acids. The CDR3 here is CASSSSGQSNQPQHF. In DNA form, the CDR3 reads TGCGCCAGCAGCTCTTCGGGACAGAGTAATCAGCCCCAGCATTTT.

Here the CDR3 DNA reads TGTGCCAGCAGTTTTGAGGGGAACAATGAGCAGTTCTTC. Protein: CASSFEGNNEQFF. V is TRBV12-3 or TRBV12-4 and J is TRBJ2-1; D assignment may be TRBD1 or TRBD2 (5 bases each). This CDR3 has 13 residues. The ends were cut back, 3 bases at V and 5 bases at J, with 8 bases in the middle.

There are many counts of this clonotype. V is TRBV30 and J is TRBJ1-4, with a possible D match to TRBD1 (5 bases). Trimming cost V 3 bases and J 4 bases, with 9 bases left between them. Germline V lookup: CDR1 GTSNPN, CDR2 SVGIG (reference sequence). The CDR3 totals 13 residues. CDR3 sequence: CAWRGVFNEKLFF. The CDR3 DNA follows: TGTGCCTGGAGAGGGGTTTTTAATGAAAAACTGTTTTTT.

This clonotype came up many times. The J gene is TRBJ1-2, the V gene TRBV20-1, with D unclear. Between the trimmed V and J ends, which lost 0 bases and 3 bases, there was a span of 11 bases. The CDR3 spans 14 residues. Germline V lookup: CDR1 DFQATT, CDR2 SNEGSKA (reference sequence). The CDR3 nucleotides are TGCAGTGCTAGAGATTTAAAGGTCGACTATGGCTACACCTTC. Its protein is CSARDLKVDYGYTF.